The sequence of this T cell receptor (beta chain) was determined in a study of cytomegalovirus exposure and HLA in healthy donors. Study as a whole: There were over 350 genotyped donors. Of these, about 81% fell in the genetic ancestry cluster associated with self-reported Caucasian donors.

In the PCR, 60 Vbeta and 13 Jbeta primers were used. Under the authors' procedure: In a later analysis, around 87 million unique TCR beta chains included roughly 11 million shared by two or more donors. The method was immunoSEQ multiplex PCR; TCRdb's version includes in-frame clones alone and lacks a portion of them. The V and J calls and the clone size are those of that table, but D and trimming were determined from the DNA. The data contain roughly 110,000 clones, about 74% of them seen just once; the ten biggest clones take up approximately 2.6%. Deletions cut 5 bases from V and 4 bases from J, with 12 bases between. The CDR3 contains 14 residues. Germline CDR1 SEHNR, CDR2 FQNEAQ (reference sequence). In regard to this clone: Its antigen is as yet unknown.

Study-wide results and caveats: A previous analysis found most TCR beta V segments productive roughly 87% or roughly 30% of the time. As confirmed in vitro, a few CMV-associated chains were specific for CMV antigens.

The sequenced sample consisted of PBMCs. This sequence originates from a female donor in good health and CMV-seronegative. V is TRBV7-9 and J is TRBJ1-3; no clear D. CDR3 in amino acids: CASSGRTPGNTIYF. The CDR3 region has the DNA TGTGCCAGCAGCGGCCGCACACCGGGAAACACCATATATTTT.